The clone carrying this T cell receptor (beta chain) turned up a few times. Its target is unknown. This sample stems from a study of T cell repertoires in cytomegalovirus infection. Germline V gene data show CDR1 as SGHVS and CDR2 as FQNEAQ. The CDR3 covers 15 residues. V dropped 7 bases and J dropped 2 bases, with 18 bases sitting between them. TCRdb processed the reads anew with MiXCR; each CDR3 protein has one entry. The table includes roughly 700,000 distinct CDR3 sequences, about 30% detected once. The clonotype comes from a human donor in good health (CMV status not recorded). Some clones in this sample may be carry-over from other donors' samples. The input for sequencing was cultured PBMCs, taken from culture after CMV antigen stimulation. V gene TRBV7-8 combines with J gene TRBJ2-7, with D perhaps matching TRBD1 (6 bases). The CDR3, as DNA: TGTGCCAGCAACCCCGGACAGAGGGGGACCTACGAGCAGTACTTC. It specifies CASNPGQRGTYEQYF.